These T cell receptor beta chains were read from a single sample in a study of T cell responses to AZD1222 COVID-19 vaccine. Here immunoSEQ multiplex PCR was the method, and the copy in TCRdb shows in-frame clones only, minus some. This table holds 95,000 to 100,000 clones, approximately 93% found once. Sequencing used peripheral blood, obtained 28 days after the second AZD1222 dose. The receptor set was obtained from an adult who received the AZD1222 COVID-19 vaccine. The CDR3 runs from the conserved cysteine through the conserved F or W. The D gene is left open where the match is weak. Expanded clones get a size class; other rows say once, few or many, or leave the size out.

V gene,clone size,J gene,D gene,CDR3 protein,CDR3 DNA
TRBV5-1,NA,TRBJ1-2,TRBD1,CASSPGQDYGYTF,TGCGCCAGCAGCCCGGGACAGGACTATGGCTACACCTTC
TRBV3-1/TRBV3-2,NA,TRBJ2-3,TRBD2,CASSPRTSGRTDTQYF,TGTGCCAGCAGCCCCCGGACTAGCGGACGCACAGATACGCAGTATTTT
TRBV6-4,NA,TRBJ1-1,NA,CASSQTGENTEAFF,TGTGCCAGCAGTCAGACAGGCGAGAACACTGAAGCTTTCTTT
TRBV2,few,TRBJ1-5,NA,CASQGLNQPQHF,TGTGCCAGTCAGGGGCTGAATCAGCCCCAGCATTTT
TRBV6-2/TRBV6-3,once,TRBJ1-5,NA,CASSRTTGINQPQHF,TGTGCCAGCAGCCGAACGACAGGTATCAATCAGCCCCAGCATTTT
TRBV10-1,NA,TRBJ1-5,NA,CASSEYGNQQPQHF,TGCGCCAGCAGTGAGTATGGGAATCAGCAGCCCCAGCATTTT
TRBV5-8,NA,TRBJ2-7,NA,CASSPRIYEQYF,TGTGCCAGCAGCCCCAGGATCTACGAGCAGTACTTC
TRBV5-4,once,TRBJ2-1,NA,CASSLMGDLNEQFF,TGTGCCAGCAGCTTGATGGGGGACCTCAATGAGCAGTTCTTC
TRBV6-5,NA,TRBJ2-2,NA,CASWAGLNTGELFF,TGTGCCAGCTGGGCGGGCCTGAACACCGGGGAGCTGTTTTTT
TRBV28,NA,TRBJ1-1,TRBD1,CASRLGTGLNTEAFF,TGTGCCAGCAGGTTGGGGACAGGGCTGAACACTGAAGCTTTCTTT
TRBV19,NA,TRBJ1-5,NA,CASSMVMGGPQPQHF,TGTGCCAGTAGTATGGTTATGGGGGGACCCCAGCCCCAGCATTTT
TRBV12-1,NA,TRBJ2-2,NA,CASPRGELFF,TGTGCCAGCCCGAGGGGGGAGCTGTTTTTT
TRBV4-1,many,TRBJ1-2,NA,CASSITSDYGYTF,TGCGCCAGCAGCATTACTAGCGACTATGGCTACACCTTC
TRBV27,NA,TRBJ2-2,TRBD1,CASRTLTGTGDPTGELFF,TGTGCCAGCAGAACTCTTACCGGGACAGGGGATCCGACCGGGGAGCTGTTTTTT
TRBV6-5,NA,TRBJ1-1,NA,CASTDSMNTEAFF,TGTGCCAGCACGGACAGCATGAACACTGAAGCTTTCTTT